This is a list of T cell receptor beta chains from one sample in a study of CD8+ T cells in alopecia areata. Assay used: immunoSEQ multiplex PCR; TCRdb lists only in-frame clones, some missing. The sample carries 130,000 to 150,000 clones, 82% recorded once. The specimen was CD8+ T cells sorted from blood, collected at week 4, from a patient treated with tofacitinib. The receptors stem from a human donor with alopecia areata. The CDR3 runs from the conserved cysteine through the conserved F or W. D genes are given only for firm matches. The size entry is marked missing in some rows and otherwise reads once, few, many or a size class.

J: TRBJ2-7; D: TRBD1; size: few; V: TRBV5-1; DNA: TGCGCCAGCAGCCCGGGGACAGGGGGTCGGGACGAGCAGTACTTC; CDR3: CASSPGTGGRDEQYF
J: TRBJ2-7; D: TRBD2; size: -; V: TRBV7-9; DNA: TGTGCCAGCAGCTTAGGACTAGCTCTCGAGCAGTACTTC; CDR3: CASSLGLALEQYF
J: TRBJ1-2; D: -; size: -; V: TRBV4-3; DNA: TGCGCCAGCAGCCAAGATCTGGGCGTTAACTATGGCTACACCTTC; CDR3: CASSQDLGVNYGYTF
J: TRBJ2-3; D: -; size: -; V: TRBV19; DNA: TGTGCCAGTAGTTCCACGGGATGGGGAGCAGATACGCAGTATTTT; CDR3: CASSSTGWGADTQYF
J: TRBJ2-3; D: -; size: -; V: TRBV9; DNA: TGTGCCAGCAGGGAGCCCCTCACAGATACGCAGTATTTT; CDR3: CASREPLTDTQYF
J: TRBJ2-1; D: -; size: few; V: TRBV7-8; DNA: TGTGCCAGCAGCTTACTGGGTAAGGAGCAGTTCTTC; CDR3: CASSLLGKEQFF
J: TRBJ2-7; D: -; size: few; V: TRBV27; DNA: TGTGCCAGCAGTCCCGCCAACGACGAGCAGTACTTC; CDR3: CASSPANDEQYF
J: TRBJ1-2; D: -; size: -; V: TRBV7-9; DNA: TGTGCCAGCACCCCACAAGGGACTTATGGCTACACCTTC; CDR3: CASTPQGTYGYTF
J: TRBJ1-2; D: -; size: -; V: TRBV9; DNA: TGTGCCAGCAGCGTATCAGGGGCTCCTAACTATGGCTACACCTTC; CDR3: CASSVSGAPNYGYTF
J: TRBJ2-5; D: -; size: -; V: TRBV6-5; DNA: TGTGCCAGCAGTTACCGGGCAGGGGGGACTAGGGTAACCCAGTACTTC; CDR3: CASSYRAGGTRVTQYF
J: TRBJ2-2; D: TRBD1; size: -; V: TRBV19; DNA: TGTGCCAGTAGACCCGGAGGGGGACAGGGGTTTGGGACCGGGGAGCTGTTTTTT; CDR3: CASRPGGGQGFGTGELFF
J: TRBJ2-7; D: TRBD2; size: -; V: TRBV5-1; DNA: TGCGCCAGCAGCTTGCAACCTAGCGGGGGGCGCGAGCAGTACTTC; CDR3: CASSLQPSGGREQYF
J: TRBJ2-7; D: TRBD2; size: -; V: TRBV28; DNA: TGTGCCAGCAGTTTAACGGGGGGAGACGGGGTGGCCTACGAGCAGTACTTC; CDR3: CASSLTGGDGVAYEQYF
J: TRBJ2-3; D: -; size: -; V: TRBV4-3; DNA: TGCGCCAGCAGCCAAGGGAACACAGATACGCAGTATTTT; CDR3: CASSQGNTDTQYF
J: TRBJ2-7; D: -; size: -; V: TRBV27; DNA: TGTGCCAGCAGTCCCGCCTCCTCTGGAGAGCAGTACTTC; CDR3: CASSPASSGEQYF
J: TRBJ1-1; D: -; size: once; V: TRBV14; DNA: TGTGCCAGCAGCCAAGATAAGGGGAACACTGAAGCTTTCTTT; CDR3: CASSQDKGNTEAFF
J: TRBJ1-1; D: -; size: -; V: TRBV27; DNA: TGTGCCAGCCAACCGGGGGTGGACACTGAAGCTTTCTTT; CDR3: CASQPGVDTEAFF
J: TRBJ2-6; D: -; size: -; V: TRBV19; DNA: TGTGCCAGTAAGTTTGGAGTGGGGGCCAACGTCCTGACTTTC; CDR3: CASKFGVGANVLTF
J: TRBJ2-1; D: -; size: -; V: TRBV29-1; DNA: TGCAGCGTTGAACTGGGACACTTCACGAATGAGCAGTTCTTC; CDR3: CSVELGHFTNEQFF
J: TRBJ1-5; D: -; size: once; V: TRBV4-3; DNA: TGCGCCAGCAGCCAAGTTTTGGGGCAGCCCCAGCATTTT; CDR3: CASSQVLGQPQHF
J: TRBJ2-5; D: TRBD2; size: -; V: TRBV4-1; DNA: TGCGCCAGCAGCCAAGGATTTAGGGAGGGGGAGACCCAGTACTTC; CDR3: CASSQGFREGETQYF
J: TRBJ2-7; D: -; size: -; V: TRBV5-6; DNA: TGTGCCAGCAGCTTCTCGGGGGACGAGCAGTACTTC; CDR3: CASSFSGDEQYF
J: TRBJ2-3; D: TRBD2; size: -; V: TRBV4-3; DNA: TGCGCCAGCAGCCAAGATTATAGCGGGGGGCCCACAGATACGCAGTATTTT; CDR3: CASSQDYSGGPTDTQYF
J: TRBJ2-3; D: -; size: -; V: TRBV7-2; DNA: TGTGCCAGCAGCCCGTCCCCGCCTCCTAGGCTGTTTTCGGCAGATACGCAGTATTTT; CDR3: CASSPSPPPRLFSADTQYF
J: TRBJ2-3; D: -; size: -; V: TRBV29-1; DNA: TGCAGCGCCACCTGGGATACGCAGTATTTT; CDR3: CSATWDTQYF
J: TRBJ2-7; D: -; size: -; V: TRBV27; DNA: TGTTCCAGCAGTTATCAAAGCTCCTACGAGCAGTACTTC; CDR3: CSSSYQSSYEQYF
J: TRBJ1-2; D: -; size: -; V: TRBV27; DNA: TGTGCCAGCAGTTTAGCCCGAACAGGGATCTATGGCTACACCTTC; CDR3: CASSLARTGIYGYTF
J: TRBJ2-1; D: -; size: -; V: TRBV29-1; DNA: TGCAGCGTTGGGGAATTCAATGAGCAGTTCTTC; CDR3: CSVGEFNEQFF
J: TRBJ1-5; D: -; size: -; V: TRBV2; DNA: TGTGCCAGCAGTGTGCCGGGAGATAGCAATCAGCCCCAGCATTTT; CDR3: CASSVPGDSNQPQHF
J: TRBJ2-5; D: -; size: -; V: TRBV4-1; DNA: TGCGCCAGCAGCCAAGCAGGAGGGAGTGCCCAAGAGACCCAGTACTTC; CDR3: CASSQAGGSAQETQYF
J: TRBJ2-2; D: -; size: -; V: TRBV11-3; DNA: TGTGCCAGCAGCTTCCTTACTGGCACCGGGGAGCTGTTTTTT; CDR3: CASSFLTGTGELFF
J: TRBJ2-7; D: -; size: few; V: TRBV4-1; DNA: TGCGCCAGCAGCCAAGATCCAGTTTACTATCAGTACGAGCAGTACTTC; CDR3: CASSQDPVYYQYEQYF
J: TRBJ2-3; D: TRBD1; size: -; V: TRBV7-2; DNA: TGTGCCAGCAGCTCAGACCGGGACAGGGGAGTCACAGATACGCAGTATTTT; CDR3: CASSSDRDRGVTDTQYF
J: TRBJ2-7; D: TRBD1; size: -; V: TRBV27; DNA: TGTGCCAGCAGTTCAGGGACAGGTACCGGCCACGAGCAGTACTTC; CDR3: CASSSGTGTGHEQYF
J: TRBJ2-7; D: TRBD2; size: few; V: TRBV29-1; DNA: TGCAGCGTGATATCCGGGACTAGCGGGGGGCCAGTGCAGTACTTC; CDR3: CSVISGTSGGPVQYF
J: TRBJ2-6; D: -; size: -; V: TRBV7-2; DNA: TGTGCCAGCAGCCGCCCGCCGTCGGGGGCCAACGTCCTGACTTTC; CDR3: CASSRPPSGANVLTF